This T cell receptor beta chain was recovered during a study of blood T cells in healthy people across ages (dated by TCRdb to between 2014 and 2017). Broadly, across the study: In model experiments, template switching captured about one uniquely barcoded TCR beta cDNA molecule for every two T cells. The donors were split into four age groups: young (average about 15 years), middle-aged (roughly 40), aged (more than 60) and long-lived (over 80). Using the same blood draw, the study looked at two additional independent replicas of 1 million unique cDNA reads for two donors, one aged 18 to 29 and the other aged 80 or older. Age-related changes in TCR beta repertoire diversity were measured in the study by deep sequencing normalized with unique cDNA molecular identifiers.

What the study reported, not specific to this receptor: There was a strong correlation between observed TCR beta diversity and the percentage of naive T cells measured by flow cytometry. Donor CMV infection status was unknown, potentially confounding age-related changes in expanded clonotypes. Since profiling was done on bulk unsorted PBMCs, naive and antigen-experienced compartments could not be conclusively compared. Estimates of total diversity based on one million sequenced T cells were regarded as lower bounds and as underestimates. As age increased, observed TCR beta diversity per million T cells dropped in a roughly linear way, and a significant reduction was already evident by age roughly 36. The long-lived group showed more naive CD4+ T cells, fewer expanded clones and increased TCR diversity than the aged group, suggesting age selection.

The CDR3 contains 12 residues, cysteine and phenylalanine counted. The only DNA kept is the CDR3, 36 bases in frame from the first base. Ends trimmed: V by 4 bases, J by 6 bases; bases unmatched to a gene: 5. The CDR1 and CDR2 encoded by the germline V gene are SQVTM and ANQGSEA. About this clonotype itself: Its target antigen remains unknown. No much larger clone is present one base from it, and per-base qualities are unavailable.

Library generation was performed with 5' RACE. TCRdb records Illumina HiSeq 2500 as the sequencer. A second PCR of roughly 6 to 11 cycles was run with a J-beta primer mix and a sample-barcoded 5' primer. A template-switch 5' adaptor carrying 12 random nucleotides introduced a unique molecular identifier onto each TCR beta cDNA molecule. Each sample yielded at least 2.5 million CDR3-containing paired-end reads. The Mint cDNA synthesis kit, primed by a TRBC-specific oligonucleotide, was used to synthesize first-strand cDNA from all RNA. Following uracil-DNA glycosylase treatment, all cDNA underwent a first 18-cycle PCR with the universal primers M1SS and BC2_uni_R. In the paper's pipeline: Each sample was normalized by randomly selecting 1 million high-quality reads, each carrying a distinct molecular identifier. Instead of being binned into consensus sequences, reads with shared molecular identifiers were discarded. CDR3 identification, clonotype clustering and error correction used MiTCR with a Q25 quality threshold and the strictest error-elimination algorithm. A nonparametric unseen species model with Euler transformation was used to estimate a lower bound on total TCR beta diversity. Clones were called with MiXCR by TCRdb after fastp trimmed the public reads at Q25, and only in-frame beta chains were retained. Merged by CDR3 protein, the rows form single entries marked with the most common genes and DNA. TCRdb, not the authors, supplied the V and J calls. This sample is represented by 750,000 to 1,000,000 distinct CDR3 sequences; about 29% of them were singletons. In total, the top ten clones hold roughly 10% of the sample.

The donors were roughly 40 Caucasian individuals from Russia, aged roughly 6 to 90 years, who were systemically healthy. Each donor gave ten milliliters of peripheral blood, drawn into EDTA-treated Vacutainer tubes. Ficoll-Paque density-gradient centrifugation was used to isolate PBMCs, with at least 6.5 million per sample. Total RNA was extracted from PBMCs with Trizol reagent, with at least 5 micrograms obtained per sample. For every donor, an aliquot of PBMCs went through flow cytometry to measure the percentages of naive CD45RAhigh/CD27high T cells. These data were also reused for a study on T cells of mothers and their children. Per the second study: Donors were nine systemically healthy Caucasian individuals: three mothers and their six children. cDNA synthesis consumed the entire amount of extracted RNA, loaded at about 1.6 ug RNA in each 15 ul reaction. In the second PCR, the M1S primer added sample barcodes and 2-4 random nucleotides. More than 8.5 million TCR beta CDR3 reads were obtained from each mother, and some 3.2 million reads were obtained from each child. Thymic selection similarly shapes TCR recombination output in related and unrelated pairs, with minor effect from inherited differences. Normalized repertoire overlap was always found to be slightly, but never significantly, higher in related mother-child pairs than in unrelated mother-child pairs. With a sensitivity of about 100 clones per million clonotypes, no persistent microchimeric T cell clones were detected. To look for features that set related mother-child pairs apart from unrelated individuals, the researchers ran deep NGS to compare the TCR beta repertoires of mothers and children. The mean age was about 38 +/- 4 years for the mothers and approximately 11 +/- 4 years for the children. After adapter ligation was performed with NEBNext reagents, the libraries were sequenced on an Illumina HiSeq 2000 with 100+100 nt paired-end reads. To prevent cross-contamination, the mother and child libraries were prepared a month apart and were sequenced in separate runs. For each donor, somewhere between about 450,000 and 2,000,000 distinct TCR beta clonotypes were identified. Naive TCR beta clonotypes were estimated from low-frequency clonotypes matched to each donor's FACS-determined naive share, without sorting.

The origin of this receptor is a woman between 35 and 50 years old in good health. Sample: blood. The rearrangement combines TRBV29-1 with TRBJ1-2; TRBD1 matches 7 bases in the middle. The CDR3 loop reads CSVGQGSHGYTF. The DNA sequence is TGCAGCGTTGGACAGGGCTCTCATGGCTACACCTTC.